The clone carrying this T cell receptor (beta chain) was recorded at least ten times. The antigen is not known. Time point in this sample: patch test 1, 2 weeks after DPC sensitization. Treatment in this sample: therapeutic diphenylcyclopropenone sensitization with weekly scalp DPC. This sample was included in a study of human T cells and chemical hapten exposure. Study at large: The study lasted roughly 26 weeks, and patients were dosed weekly with diphenylcyclopropenone on the scalp throughout. Overall study results and limits: Donors in the study had alopecia, meaning their immune response may differ from healthy people's. Following DPC sensitization, TCRs present above 1 in 1000 frequency showed no change.

Via MiXCR, TCRdb re-called the RACE reads, giving one row per CDR3 protein. This sample carries about 120,000 distinct CDR3 sequences, about 12% of them seen once, and the ten largest clones take just over 1.4%. Germline V gives CDR1 MNHNY, CDR2 SVGAGI (reference sequence). This CDR3 region has 13 residues. Trimming shortened V by 7 bases and J by 0 bases, and 9 bases separated the two germline ends. V and J are TRBV6-6 and TRBJ1-1; D is unclear. The origin of this receptor is a woman in her 50s with alopecia areata. Some clones in this sample may be carry-over from other donors' samples. The sample here was whole blood, taken in connection with sensitization to the hapten diphenylcyclopropenone (DPC). CDR3 DNA: TGTGCCAGCACCCCGCGATTGAACACTGAAGCTTTCTTT. This gives the protein CASTPRLNTEAFF.